This T cell receptor beta chain was captured in a study of CD8 T cells in ankylosing spondylitis. Study-level findings and limits: Disease-linked clones were reportedly significantly enriched in matched ankylosing spondylitis synovial fluid. A TCR beta motif made of about 8 highly homologous variants seemed typical of ankylosing spondylitis blood.

Each CDR3 protein gets one entry after TCRdb re-called the 5' RACE reads with MiXCR. The sample lists roughly 250,000 distinct CDR3 sequences, 8% to 9.5% seen once, with under 7.5% in the top ten. This clonotype was detected ten times or more. No antigen is known for it. Germline values: CDR1 SGHTA, CDR2 FQGNSA. Deletions cut 4 bases from V and 3 bases from J, with 12 bases between. The CDR3 runs to 14 residues. This clonotype was sampled from a male donor with ankylosing spondylitis or in good health (not recorded which). This rearrangement joins TRBV7-2 to TRBJ1-1; no definite D call. The material sequenced was blood, either unsorted or a sorted T cell fraction (not recorded which). The CDR3 DNA sequence: TGTGCCAGCAGCTCTCGAGGTTGGGACACTGAAGCTTTCTTT. Translating it yields CASSSRGWDTEAFF.